One sample yielded the 23 T cell receptor beta chains listed below, sequenced in a study of stem cell transplantation in POMP-related autoinflammatory disease. Clones were sequenced by immunoSEQ multiplex PCR, and TCRdb holds only the in-frame ones, with some missing. Of roughly 8,900 clones detected, 88% appear once; the ten largest clones hold around 15%. The sample consisted of CD8+ T cells from PBMCs, taken after stem cell transplantation. These receptors were taken from a human patient with POMP-related autoinflammation and immune dysregulation (PRAID). Some T cells may originate from the graft donor.

The rearrangement joins TRBV27 to TRBJ2-2; 11 positions agree with TRBD2. Looked up from germline, CDR1 is MNHEY and CDR2 is SMNVEV (reference sequence). This CDR3 is 17 amino acids long. V was pared by 2 bases and J by 1 base, with 3 bases of the junction left unmatched. CDR3 sequence: CASSLTGTSGNTGELFF. DNA of the CDR3: TGTGCCAGCAGTTTAACGGGGACTAGCGGGAACACCGGGGAGCTGTTTTTT.

V is TRBV11-3 and J is TRBJ2-1, with unresolved D. There are 16 residues in the CDR3. Trimming took 5 bases from V and 0 from J, leaving 14 bases between them. CDR1 SGHNT and CDR2 YENEEA come from the germline V gene. The CDR3 here is CASSENKVSSYNEQFF. CDR3 coding DNA: TGTGCCAGCAGCGAAAACAAAGTGAGCTCCTACAATGAGCAGTTCTTC.

The chain is built from TRBV19 and TRBJ2-7; TRBD2 is a possible D gene (6 bases). CDR1 is LNHDA, CDR2 SQIVND, per germline (reference sequence). Trimming took off 5 bases at V and 2 bases at J, with 10 bases between the two ends. This CDR3 comprises 13 residues. The CDR3: CASSLGGPYEQYF. The CDR3 bases are TGTGCCAGTAGTTTAGGAGGGCCCTACGAGCAGTACTTC.

The rearrangement joins TRBV28 to TRBJ1-2, with 7 bases identical to TRBD1. Trimming removed 3 bases from V and 7 bases from J; junction bases left unmatched: 8. This CDR3 is built from 14 residues. The germline V gene has CDR1 MDHEN and CDR2 SYDVKM. Here the CDR3 reads CASSFGRGWGGYTF. CDR3 DNA: TGTGCCAGCAGTTTCGGCAGGGGGTGGGGTGGCTACACCTTC.

J is TRBJ2-2 and V is TRBV9, with unresolved D. Looked up from germline, CDR1 is SGDLS and CDR2 is YYNGEE. V lost 4 bases and J 7 bases, leaving 14 bases between the germline ends. The CDR3 totals 14 residues. The CDR3, as DNA: TGTGCCAGCAGCCCCCCCTTGGGGTTCGGGGAGCTGTTTTTT. It translates to CASSPPLGFGELFF.

This chain joins TRBV14 and TRBJ2-7; no definite D call. With 0 bases removed from V and 3 bases from J, the gap between germline ends came to 6 bases. The CDR3 length is 13 residues. CDR1 SGHDN and CDR2 FVKESK come from the germline V gene. DNA of the CDR3: TGTGCCAGCAGCCAAGATCCAGACTACGAGCAGTACGTC. It translates to CASSQDPDYEQYV.

The chain carries TRBV5-6 and TRBJ2-5, with D possibly matching TRBD1 (6 bases). Trimming shortened V by 4 bases and J by 1 base, and 17 bases separated the two germline ends. Per germline, CDR1 SGHDT and CDR2 YYEEEE. The length of the CDR3 is 16 residues. The DNA of the CDR3 is TGTGCCAGCAGCCCGGGTACAGGGTCACCCCAAGAGACCCAGTACTTC. Residues: CASSPGTGSPQETQYF.

J is TRBJ1-2 and V is TRBV2; D might be TRBD1 (5 bases). With 3 bases removed from V and 2 bases from J, the gap between germline ends came to 13 bases. The CDR3 is made up of 15 amino acids. CDR1 is SNHLY, CDR2 FYNNEI, per germline. The CDR3 region has the DNA TGTGCCAGCAGTGATCCGGGGGAGTCCAACTATGGCTACACCTTC. This encodes CASSDPGESNYGYTF.

The rearrangement joins TRBV9 to TRBJ2-2; TRBD2 matches at 7 bases. The germline V gene has CDR1 SGDLS and CDR2 YYNGEE. J was trimmed by 5 bases and V by 0 bases; bases with no gene match: 10. This CDR3 has 17 residues. The CDR3 nucleotides are TGTGCCAGCAGCGTAGTGGCCCTAGGACTAGATACCGGGGAGCTGTTTTTT. Amino acids: CASSVVALGLDTGELFF.

The chain uses TRBV2 and TRBJ2-7; 13 bases agree with TRBD2. From germline, CDR1 is SNHLY and CDR2 FYNNEI. This CDR3 spans 15 amino acids. The trim removed 5 bases at V and 3 bases at J, leaving 4 bases unmatched. The CDR3 DNA sequence: TGTGCCAGCAGTCGGACTAGCGGGAGTCGCTACGAGCAGTACTTC. This codes for CASSRTSGSRYEQYF.

The chain carries TRBV18 and TRBJ1-5; D remains unclear. The CDR3 is 14 residues long. Germline V gene sequence: CDR1 KGHSH, CDR2 LQKENI. Trimming pared 3 bases from V and 4 bases from J, leaving 10 bases between. The CDR3 nucleotides read TGTGCCAGCTCACCGGCCTTTCGTAATCAGCCCCAGCATTTT. It codes for CASSPAFRNQPQHF. The entire variable domain, with the rest obtained from reference TRBV18 and TRBJ1-5, is as follows: NAGVMQNPRHLVRRRGQEARLRCSPMKGHSHVYWYRQLPEEGLKFMVYLQKENIIDESGMPKERFSAEFPKEGPSILRIQQVVRGDSAAYFCASSPAFRNQPQHFGDGTRLSIL.

The chain carries TRBV6-5 and TRBJ1-2; no definite D call. This CDR3 has 16 amino acids. The germline gives CDR1 MNHEY, CDR2 SVGAGI. Trimming removed 4 bases from V and 5 bases from J, with 20 bases in between. In DNA, the CDR3 is TGTGCCAGCAGTTGGGTAACGGGAGCAGACCTATATGGCTACACCTTC. Translating gives CASSWVTGADLYGYTF.

The chain combines TRBV3-1 (or the pseudogene TRBV3-2) with TRBJ2-5; 7 bases line up with TRBD2. V lost 2 bases to trimming and J lost 4 bases; unmatched junction nucleotides: 10. CDR3 length: 16 residues. Germline CDR1 is LGHDT and CDR2 is YNNKEL (reference sequence). CDR3 sequence reads: CASSQIWGRVPETQYF. The CDR3 nucleotides read TGTGCCAGCAGCCAAATCTGGGGGAGGGTCCCAGAGACCCAGTACTTC.

The rearrangement joins TRBV5-8 to TRBJ1-5; D unclear. Trimming shortened V by 2 bases and J by 6 bases, and 9 bases separated the two germline ends. Germline lookup yields CDR1 SGHTS and CDR2 YDEGEE. The CDR3 totals 13 residues. CDR3 nucleotide sequence: TGTGCCAGCAGCTTCGCCCGCGGTCAGCCCCAGCATTTT. This translates into CASSFARGQPQHF.

This chain joins TRBV7-3 and TRBJ2-1; 8 bases fit TRBD1. The CDR3 consists of 16 residues. J was trimmed by 3 bases and V by 4 bases; bases with no gene match: 8. Per germline, CDR1 SGHTA and CDR2 FQGTGA. In DNA form, the CDR3 reads TGTGCCAGCAGCTCCGCCGTGACAGGGGACTACAATGAGCAGTTCTTC. This encodes CASSSAVTGDYNEQFF.

This clone was seen only a few times. CDR3 region: CASSLEEGRNYGYTF. CDR3 coding DNA: TGTGCCAGCAGCTTGGAGGAGGGCCGTAACTATGGCTACACCTTC. This rearrangement joins TRBV5-4 to TRBJ1-2, with no clear D. The germline gives CDR1 SGHNT, CDR2 YYREEE (reference sequence). The CDR3 sequence is 15 residues long. V lost 0 bases and J lost 1, with 10 bases in between. Based on the CDR3 plus reference TRBV5-4 and TRBJ1-2, the full variable domain is ETGVTQSPTHLIKTRGQQVTLRCSSQSGHNTVSWYQQALGQGPQFIFQYYREEENGRGNFPPRFSGLQFPNYSSELNVNALELDDSALYLCASSLEEGRNYGYTFGSGTRLTVV.

V gene TRBV3-1 (or the pseudogene TRBV3-2) combines with J gene TRBJ2-7, with D perhaps matching TRBD2 (5 bases). Germline V CDR1 and CDR2: LGHDT, YNNKEL (reference sequence). The CDR3 runs 16 residues. The V gene lost 1 base and the J gene lost 0 bases, with 13 bases spanning the gap. The CDR3 nucleotides are TGTGCCAGCAGCCAAGGTTGGGAGCCGAGCTCCTACGAGCAGTACTTC. It encodes CASSQGWEPSSYEQYF.

The genes are TRBV6-6 and TRBJ1-3; D possibly corresponds to TRBD1 (6 bases). This CDR3 spans 19 amino acids. The V end was cut by 5 bases, the J end by 0 bases, with 23 bases between. Germline assignment: CDR1 MNHNY and CDR2 SVGAGI (reference sequence). CDR3 residues: CASSQQIRDIFFSGNTIYF. CDR3 DNA: TGTGCCAGCAGTCAACAGATCCGGGACATCTTCTTCTCTGGAAACACCATATATTTT.

The genes are TRBV27 and TRBJ1-2; D might be TRBD1 (6 bases). With 1 base removed from V and 6 bases from J, the gap between germline ends came to 12 bases. The CDR3 is made up of 14 amino acids. CDR1 is MNHEY and CDR2 is SMNVEV in the germline V gene (reference sequence). Written as DNA, the CDR3 is TGTGCCAGCAGTTTATATGGGGCAGGGGATGGCTACACCTTC. It specifies CASSLYGAGDGYTF.

The CDR3 DNA reads as TGTGCCAGCAGCCGGACTGCCTACGAGCAGTACTTC. Encoded protein: CASSRTAYEQYF. The chain joins TRBV11-2 to TRBJ2-7; TRBD2 is a possible D gene (5 bases). Germline values: CDR1 SGHAT, CDR2 FQNNGV. The germline V and J ends were trimmed by 5 bases and 2 bases, with 7 bases remaining between them. This CDR3 region has 12 residues.

V and J are TRBV7-8 and TRBJ2-5; the match to TRBD1 covers 10 bases. Trimming removed 1 base from V and 5 bases from J; junction bases left unmatched: 10. The germline gives CDR1 SGHVS, CDR2 FQNEAQ. The CDR3 length is 17 residues. The CDR3 region has the DNA TGTGCCAGCAGCTTAGAAACCGGGACAGGGGTTACGGAGACCCAGTACTTC. Translation gives CASSLETGTGVTETQYF.

The chain is built from TRBV15 and TRBJ2-7; 8 bases line up with TRBD2. There are 15 residues in the CDR3. V gave up 5 bases and J gave up 2 bases; unmatched junction bases: 8. CDR1 and CDR2 from the germline V gene are LNHNV and YYDKDF (reference sequence). The DNA of the CDR3 is TGTGCCACCAGCGTCGCCGGGACTAGGACCTACGAGCAGTACTTC. Amino acids: CATSVAGTRTYEQYF. Full variable domain (rest looked up from reference TRBV15 and TRBJ2-7): DAMVIQNPRYQVTQFGKPVTLSCSQTLNHNVMYWYQQKSSQAPKLLFHYYDKDFNNEADTPDNFQSRRPNTSFCFLDIRSPGLGDTAMYLCATSVAGTRTYEQYFGPGTRLTVT.

The count of this clone is one. This chain connects TRBV28 to TRBJ2-3; tentatively, D is TRBD2 (5 bases). V was cut by 3 bases and J by 0 bases, with 22 bases left in between. This CDR3 has 19 amino acids. The germline V gene has CDR1 MDHEN and CDR2 SYDVKM. The CDR3 DNA sequence: TGTGCCAGCAGTTTCTCCTTCCTCGGACGGGATGAGAGCACAGATACGCAGTATTTT. Amino acid sequence: CASSFSFLGRDESTDTQYF.